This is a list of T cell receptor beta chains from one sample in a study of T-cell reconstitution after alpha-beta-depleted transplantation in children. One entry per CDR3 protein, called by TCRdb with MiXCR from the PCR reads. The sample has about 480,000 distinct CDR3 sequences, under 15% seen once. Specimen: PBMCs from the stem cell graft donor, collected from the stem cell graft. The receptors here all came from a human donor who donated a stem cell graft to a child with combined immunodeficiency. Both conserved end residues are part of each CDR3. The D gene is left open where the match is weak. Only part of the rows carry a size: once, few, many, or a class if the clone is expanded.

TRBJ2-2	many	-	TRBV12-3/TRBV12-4	CASIAGGGLNTGELFF	TGTGCCAGCATCGCCGGAGGGGGGTTGAACACCGGGGAGCTGTTTTTT
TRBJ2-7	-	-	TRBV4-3	CASSQGAGDEQYF	TGCGCCAGCAGCCAAGGGGCAGGGGACGAGCAGTACTTC
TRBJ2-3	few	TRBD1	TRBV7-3	CASSQRQGASDTQYF	TGTGCCAGCAGTCAAAGACAGGGAGCGTCAGATACGCAGTATTTT
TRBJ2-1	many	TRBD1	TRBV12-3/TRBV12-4	CASRSAGGYNEQFF	TGTGCCAGCAGATCTGCAGGGGGATACAATGAGCAGTTCTTC
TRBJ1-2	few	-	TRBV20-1	CSARDRASGALYGYTF	TGCAGTGCTAGAGATCGGGCGTCGGGGGCCCTATATGGCTACACCTTC
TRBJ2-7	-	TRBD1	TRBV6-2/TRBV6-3	CASGVQGAAYEQYF	TGTGCCAGCGGCGTACAGGGGGCCGCCTACGAGCAGTACTTC
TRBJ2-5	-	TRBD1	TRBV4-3	CASSQEGNRGETQYF	TGCGCCAGCAGCCAAGAGGGTAACAGGGGGGAGACCCAGTACTTC
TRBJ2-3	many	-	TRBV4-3	CASSQDVTTDTQYF	TGCGCCAGCAGCCAAGATGTGACCACAGATACGCAGTATTTT
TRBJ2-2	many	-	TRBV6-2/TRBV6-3	CASKIDANTGELFF	TGTGCCAGCAAGATTGACGCGAACACCGGGGAGCTGTTTTTT
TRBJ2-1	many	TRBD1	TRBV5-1	CASSYRTGGLSYNEQFF	TGCGCCAGCAGCTACAGGACAGGGGGTCTCTCCTACAATGAGCAGTTCTTC
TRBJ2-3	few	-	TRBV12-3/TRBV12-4	CASSAIGPRTATGYTQYF	TGTGCCAGCAGCGCCATTGGACCCCGCACGGCGACGGGATATACGCAGTATTTT
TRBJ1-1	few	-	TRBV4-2	CASSQEPTVNTEAFF	TGTGCCAGCAGCCAAGAACCGACAGTCAACACTGAAGCTTTCTTT
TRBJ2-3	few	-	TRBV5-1	CASSLEGRPTDTQYF	TGCGCCAGCAGCTTGGAGGGACGGCCCACAGATACGCAGTATTTT
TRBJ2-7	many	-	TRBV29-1	CSAADRDYYEQYF	TGCAGCGCCGCGGACAGAGACTACTACGAGCAGTACTTC
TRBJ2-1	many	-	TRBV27	CASQDSMRQTISYNEQFF	TGTGCCAGTCAGGATAGTATGAGGCAGACGATCTCCTACAATGAGCAGTTCTTC
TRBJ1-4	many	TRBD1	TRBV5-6	CASSSGTGGKDEKLFF	TGTGCCAGCAGCTCCGGGACAGGGGGCAAGGATGAAAAACTGTTTTTT
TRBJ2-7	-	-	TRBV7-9	CASSLEWRDYLYEQYF	TGTGCCAGCAGCTTAGAGTGGCGGGATTACCTCTACGAGCAGTACTTC
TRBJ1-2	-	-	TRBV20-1	CSARPIGLGYGYTF	TGCAGTGCTAGACCGATCGGGTTGGGGTATGGCTACACCTTC
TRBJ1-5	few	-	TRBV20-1	CSASDDYSNQPQHF	TGCAGTGCTAGCGACGATTATAGCAATCAGCCCCAGCATTTT
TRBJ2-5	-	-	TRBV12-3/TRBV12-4	CASSYKTVSGGETQYF	TGTGCCAGCAGTTACAAGACCGTCAGTGGGGGGGAGACCCAGTACTTC
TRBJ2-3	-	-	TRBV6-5	CASSYTGRAPDTQYF	TGTGCCAGCAGTTATACGGGCAGGGCCCCAGATACGCAGTATTTT
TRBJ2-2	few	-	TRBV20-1	CSARDVRDPGTGELFF	TGCAGTGCTAGAGATGTGAGGGACCCGGGCACCGGGGAGCTGTTTTTT
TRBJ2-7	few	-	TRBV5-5	CASSLVDGGLGYEQYF	TGTGCCAGCAGCTTGGTGGACGGGGGGCTTGGGTACGAGCAGTACTTC
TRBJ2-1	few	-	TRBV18	CASSSPRQASSYNEQFF	TGTGCCAGCTCCTCACCCCGACAGGCCAGCTCCTACAATGAGCAGTTCTTC
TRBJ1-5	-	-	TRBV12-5	CASALGALRGQPQHF	TGTGCTAGTGCCCTTGGGGCCTTGAGGGGTCAGCCCCAGCATTTT
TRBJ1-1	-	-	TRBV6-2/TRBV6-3	CASSYSQGLNTEAFF	TGTGCCAGCAGTTACTCACAGGGTCTGAACACTGAAGCTTTCTTT